What follows are 10 T cell receptor beta chains derived from one specimen sequenced in a study of long-term antiretroviral therapy in people with HIV. The assay, immunoSEQ v3.0, was run at survey level. Assay used: immunoSEQ multiplex PCR; TCRdb lists only in-frame clones, some missing. Of 30,000 or so clones detected, roughly 90% appear once; the ten largest clones hold around 4.4%. This specimen consisted of unsorted PBMCs, obtained 0.5 years after starting antiretroviral therapy. The receptors shown here come from a woman between 18 and 29 years old with HIV.

The rearrangement uses TRBV27 and TRBJ2-7; 11 bases align to TRBD1. Germline V gene data show CDR1 as MNHEY and CDR2 as SMNVEV (reference sequence). Trimming cost V 5 bases and J 3 bases; bases outside gene matches: 6. The CDR3 sequence is 15 residues long. DNA of the CDR3: TGTGCCAGCAGTCCGGGACAGGGGGTCGTCTACGAGCAGTACTTC. It encodes CASSPGQGVVYEQYF.

The chain links TRBV7-3 to TRBJ2-3; D may be TRBD2 (6 bases). CDR3 length: 14 amino acids. The V end was cut by 6 bases, the J end by 2 bases, with 12 bases between. Germline CDR1 is SGHTA and CDR2 is FQGTGA. The CDR3 coding sequence is TGTGCCAGCAGATCCAGCGGGTTCACAGATACGCAGTATTTT. This codes for CASRSSGFTDTQYF.

The rearrangement links TRBV2 to TRBJ2-5, with D tentatively TRBD1 (5 bases). This CDR3 is 12 amino acids long. Germline V gene sequence: CDR1 SNHLY, CDR2 FYNNEI. V was shortened by 11 bases and J by 5 bases, with 15 bases between the two germline ends. For the CDR3, the DNA is TGTGCCGGACAACCAGAGTGGGAGACCCAGTACTTC. It codes for CAGQPEWETQYF.

V and J are TRBV27 and TRBJ1-1, with D possibly TRBD1 on 6 matching bases. CDR1 MNHEY and CDR2 SMNVEV come from the germline V gene (reference sequence). The ends were cut back, 7 bases at V and 4 bases at J, with 16 bases in the middle. The CDR3 is 14 residues long. CDR3 loop: CASNRMGGGTEAFF. The CDR3, as DNA: TGTGCCAGCAACCGGATGGGGGGCGGCACTGAAGCTTTCTTT.

This chain links TRBV28 with TRBJ2-5, with D unclear. The CDR3 has 10 residues. V lost 5 bases and J 7 bases, leaving 5 bases between the germline ends. Per the germline V gene, CDR1 is MDHEN and CDR2 is SYDVKM. The CDR3 sequence: CASSVGTQYF. DNA of the CDR3: TGTGCCAGCAGTGTCGGGACCCAGTACTTC.

The chain uses TRBV25-1 and TRBJ2-7; 7 positions agree with TRBD1. V was pared by 4 bases and J by 7 bases, with 7 bases of the junction left unmatched. Per germline, CDR1 MGHDK and CDR2 SYGVNS. The CDR3 contains 13 residues. The CDR3 coding sequence is TGTGCCAGCAGTGTACAGGGGCCGGGGGAGCAGTACTTC. Translating it yields CASSVQGPGEQYF.

V usage is TRBV7-6 and J usage is TRBJ2-7; no definite D call. Germline lookup yields CDR1 SGHVS and CDR2 FNYEAQ. The CDR3 is 14 amino acids. V was cut by 0 bases and J by 2 bases, with 8 bases left in between. The CDR3: CASSLADGAYEQYF. CDR3 DNA sequence: TGTGCCAGCAGCTTAGCGGACGGTGCCTACGAGCAGTACTTC.

This clone occurred once. The chain has TRBV19 and TRBJ1-4; no firm D call. CDR3 length equals 13 residues. The germline CDR1 and CDR2 sequences are LNHDA and SQIVND (reference sequence). Trimming stripped 6 bases from V and 2 bases from J, with 7 bases between. The CDR3 sequence: CASRKVTNEKLFF. The DNA for the CDR3 is TGTGCCAGTAGAAAGGTGACTAATGAAAAACTGTTTTTT.

The V gene is TRBV6-5, the J gene TRBJ1-3; D call uncertain. The CDR3 totals 11 residues. Trimming left V 8 bases short and J 6 bases short, with 8 bases between. The germline V gene has CDR1 MNHEY and CDR2 SVGAGI. CDR3 loop: CASLGLNTIYF. CDR3 in DNA: TGTGCCAGCCTGGGATTAAACACCATATATTTT.

This chain links TRBV5-1 with TRBJ2-7; 8 bases are a match to TRBD2. Germline V CDR1 and CDR2: SGHRS, YFSETQ. With 4 bases clipped from V and 1 base from J, the junction kept 7 bases outside the gene matches. The CDR3 runs to 15 residues. CDR3 protein: CASSASLAESYEQYF. Here the CDR3 DNA reads TGCGCCAGCAGCGCCTCACTAGCGGAGTCCTACGAGCAGTACTTC.